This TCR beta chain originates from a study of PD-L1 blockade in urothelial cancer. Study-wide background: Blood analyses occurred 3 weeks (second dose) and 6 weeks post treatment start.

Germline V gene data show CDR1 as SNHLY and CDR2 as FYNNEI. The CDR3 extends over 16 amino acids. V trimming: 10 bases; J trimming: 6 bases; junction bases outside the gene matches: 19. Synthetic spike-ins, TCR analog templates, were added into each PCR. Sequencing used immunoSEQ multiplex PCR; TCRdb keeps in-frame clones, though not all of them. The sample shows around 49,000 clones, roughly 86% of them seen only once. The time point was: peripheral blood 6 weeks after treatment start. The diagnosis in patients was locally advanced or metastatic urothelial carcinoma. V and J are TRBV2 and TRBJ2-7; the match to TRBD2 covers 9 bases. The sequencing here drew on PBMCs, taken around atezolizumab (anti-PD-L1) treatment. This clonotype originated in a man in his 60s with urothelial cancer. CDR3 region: CATTRTSVPGNTEQYF. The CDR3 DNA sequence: TGTGCCACCACCAGGACTAGCGTTCCTGGGAATACCGAGCAGTACTTC.